These 2 T cell receptor beta chains were sequenced from one sample in a study of OX40 agonist ivuxolimab in advanced cancers. Repertoires were generated with immunoSEQ multiplex PCR, while TCRdb's copy carries only in-frame clones and drops some. Among roughly 100,000 clones listed, 70% to 90% were seen once. Sequencing was performed on CD4+ or CD8+ T cells sorted from blood, taken in a trial of the OX40 agonist ivuxolimab. The receptors derive from an adult with an advanced solid tumor such as melanoma, head and neck, liver or kidney cancer.

This chain uses TRBV28 with TRBJ2-2; D remains unclear. V was clipped by 3 bases and J by 0 bases, with 8 bases between them. This CDR3 contains 15 residues. CDR1 MDHEN and CDR2 SYDVKM come from the germline V gene. In DNA form, the CDR3 reads TGTGCCAGCAGTTTTGAGACAACGAACACCGGGGAGCTGTTTTTT. Its translation: CASSFETTNTGELFF.

CDR3 sequence: CASSSGTGDSPLHF. DNA of the CDR3: TGTGCCAGCTCGTCCGGGACCGGAGATTCACCCCTCCACTTT. The chain combines TRBV18 with TRBJ1-6; a weak D match, TRBD1 (5 bases). The CDR3 runs to 14 residues. V gave up 6 bases and J gave up 8 bases, with 14 bases separating them. The germline CDR1 and CDR2 sequences are KGHSH and LQKENI.